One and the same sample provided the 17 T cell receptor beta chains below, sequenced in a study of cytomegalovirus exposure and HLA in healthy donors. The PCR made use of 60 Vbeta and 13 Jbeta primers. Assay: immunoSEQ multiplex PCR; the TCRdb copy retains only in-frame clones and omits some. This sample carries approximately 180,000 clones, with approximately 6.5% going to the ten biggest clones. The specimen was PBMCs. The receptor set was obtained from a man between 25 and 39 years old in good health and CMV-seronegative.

DNA of the CDR3: TGTGCCAGTAGTCCTCGACAGGGGGCAGGGGACGAGCAGTACTTC. It encodes CASSPRQGAGDEQYF. The chain links TRBV19 to TRBJ2-7; TRBD1 matches 10 bases. CDR1 and CDR2 from the germline V gene are LNHDA and SQIVND (reference sequence). The CDR3 contains 15 residues. V lost 5 bases to trimming and J lost 5 bases; unmatched junction nucleotides: 9.

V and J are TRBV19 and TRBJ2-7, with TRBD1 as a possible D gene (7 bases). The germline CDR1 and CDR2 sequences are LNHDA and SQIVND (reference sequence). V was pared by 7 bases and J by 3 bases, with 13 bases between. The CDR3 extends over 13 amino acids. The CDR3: CASKAGQNYEQYF. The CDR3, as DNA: TGTGCCAGTAAGGCGGGACAGAACTACGAGCAGTACTTC.

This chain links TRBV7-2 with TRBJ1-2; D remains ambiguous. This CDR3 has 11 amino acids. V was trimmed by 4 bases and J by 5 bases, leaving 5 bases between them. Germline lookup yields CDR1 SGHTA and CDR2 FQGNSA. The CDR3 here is CASSSRYGYTF. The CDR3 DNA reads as TGTGCCAGCAGCTCGCGGTATGGCTACACCTTC.

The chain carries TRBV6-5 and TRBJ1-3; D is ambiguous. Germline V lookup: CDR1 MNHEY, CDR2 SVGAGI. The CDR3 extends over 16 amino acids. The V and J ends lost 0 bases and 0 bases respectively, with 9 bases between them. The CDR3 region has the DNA TGTGCCAGCAGTTACTCAGCCGCGCACTCTGGAAACACCATATATTTT. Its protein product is CASSYSAAHSGNTIYF.

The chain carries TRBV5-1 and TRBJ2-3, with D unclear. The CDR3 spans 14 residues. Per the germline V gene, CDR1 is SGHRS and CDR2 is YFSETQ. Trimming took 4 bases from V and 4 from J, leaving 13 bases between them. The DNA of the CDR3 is TGCGCCAGCAGCCCCGCGGAGCCGGCAGATACGCAGTATTTT. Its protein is CASSPAEPADTQYF.

CDR3 amino acids: CASSSHLDRAGNTIYF. The DNA of the CDR3 is TGTGCCAGCAGCTCTCACCTTGACAGGGCTGGAAACACCATATATTTT. V usage is TRBV11-3 and J usage is TRBJ1-3; 7 bases are shared with TRBD1. Germline V gene sequence: CDR1 SGHNT, CDR2 YENEEA. J gave up 2 bases and V 4 bases, and 8 bases lay outside the gene matches. The CDR3 length is 16 residues.

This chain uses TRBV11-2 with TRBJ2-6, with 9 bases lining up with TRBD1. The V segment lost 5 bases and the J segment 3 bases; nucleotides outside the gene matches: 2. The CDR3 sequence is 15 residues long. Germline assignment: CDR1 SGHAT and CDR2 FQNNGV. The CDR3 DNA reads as TGTGCCAGCAGCCGGGACAGGGTTGGGGCCAACGTCCTGACTTTC. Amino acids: CASSRDRVGANVLTF.

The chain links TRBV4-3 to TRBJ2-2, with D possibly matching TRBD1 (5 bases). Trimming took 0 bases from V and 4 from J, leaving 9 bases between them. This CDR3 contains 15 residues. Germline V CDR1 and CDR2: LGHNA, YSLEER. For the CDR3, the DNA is TGCGCCAGCAGCCAAGATAGGGGCAGCACCGGGGAGCTGTTTTTT. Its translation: CASSQDRGSTGELFF.

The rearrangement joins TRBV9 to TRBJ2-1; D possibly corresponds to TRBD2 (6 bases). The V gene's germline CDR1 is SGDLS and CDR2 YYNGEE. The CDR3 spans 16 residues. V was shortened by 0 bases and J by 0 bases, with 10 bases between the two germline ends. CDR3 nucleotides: TGTGCCAGCAGCGTAGAGGGAGGAATCTCCTACAATGAGCAGTTCTTC. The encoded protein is CASSVEGGISYNEQFF.

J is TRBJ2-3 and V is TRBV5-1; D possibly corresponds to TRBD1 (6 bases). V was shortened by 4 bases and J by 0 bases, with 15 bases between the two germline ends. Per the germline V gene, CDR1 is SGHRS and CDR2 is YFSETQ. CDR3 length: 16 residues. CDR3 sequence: CASSRWTASSTDTQYF. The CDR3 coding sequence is TGCGCCAGCAGCCGATGGACAGCCTCTAGCACAGATACGCAGTATTTT.

CDR3 sequence (DNA): TGCGCCAGCAGCGCAGGACTAGCGGGGGTCAATGAGCAGTTCTTC. Translation: CASSAGLAGVNEQFF. The rearrangement joins TRBV5-1 to TRBJ2-1, with 13 bases aligning to TRBD2. This CDR3 is 15 amino acids long. J was trimmed by 6 bases and V by 4 bases; bases with no gene match: 4. Germline CDR1 is SGHRS and CDR2 is YFSETQ.

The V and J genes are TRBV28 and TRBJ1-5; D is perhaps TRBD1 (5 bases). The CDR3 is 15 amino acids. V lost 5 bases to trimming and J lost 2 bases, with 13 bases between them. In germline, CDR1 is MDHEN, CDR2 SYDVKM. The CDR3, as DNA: TGTGCCAGCAGTCCGCAGGGTCTTGGCAATCAGCCCCAGCATTTT. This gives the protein CASSPQGLGNQPQHF.

This chain's CDR3 is CATKRGARETQYF. CDR3 nucleotide sequence: TGTGCCACCAAGCGGGGGGCGCGAGAGACCCAGTACTTC. The gene calls are TRBV2 and TRBJ2-5, with TRBD2 matching 9 bases. Trimming cost V 10 bases and J 4 bases; bases outside gene matches: 7. There are 13 residues in the CDR3. Germline-derived CDR1 and CDR2 are SNHLY and FYNNEI.

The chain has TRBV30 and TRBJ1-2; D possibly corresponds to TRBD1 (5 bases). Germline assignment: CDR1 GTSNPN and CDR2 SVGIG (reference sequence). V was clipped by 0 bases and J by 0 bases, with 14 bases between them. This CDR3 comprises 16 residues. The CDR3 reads CAWSVSQAGSNYGYTF. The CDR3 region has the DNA TGTGCCTGGAGTGTATCACAGGCAGGTTCTAACTATGGCTACACCTTC.

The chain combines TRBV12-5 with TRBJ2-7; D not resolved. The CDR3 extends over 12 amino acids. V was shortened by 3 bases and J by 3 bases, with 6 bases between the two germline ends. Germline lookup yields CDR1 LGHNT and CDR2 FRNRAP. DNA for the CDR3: TGTGCTAGTGGTTTAACGGTCTACGAGCAGTACTTC. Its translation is CASGLTVYEQYF.

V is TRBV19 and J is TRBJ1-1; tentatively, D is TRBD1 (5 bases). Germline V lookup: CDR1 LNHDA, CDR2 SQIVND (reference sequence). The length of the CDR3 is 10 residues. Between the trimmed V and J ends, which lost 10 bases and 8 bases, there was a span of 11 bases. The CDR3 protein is CATQGAEAFF. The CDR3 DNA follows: TGTGCCACTCAGGGCGCCGAAGCTTTCTTT.

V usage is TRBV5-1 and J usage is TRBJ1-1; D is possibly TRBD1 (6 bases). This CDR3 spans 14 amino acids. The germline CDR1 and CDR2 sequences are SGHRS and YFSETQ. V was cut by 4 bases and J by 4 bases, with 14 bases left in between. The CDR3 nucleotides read TGCGCCAGCAGCGTCTTACAGGGCCCCACTGAAGCTTTCTTT. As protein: CASSVLQGPTEAFF.